This TCR beta chain was sequenced during a study of blood T cell repertoires in COVID-19. The method was immunoSEQ multiplex PCR; TCRdb's version includes in-frame clones alone and lacks a portion of them. Here the sample spans 360,000 or so clones, approximately 91% being singletons. V was clipped by 7 bases and J by 0 bases, with 10 bases between them. The germline V gene encodes CDR1 SGDLS and CDR2 YYNGEE. This CDR3 has 13 amino acids. The chain couples TRBV9 to TRBJ2-5; TRBD2 is a possible D gene (5 bases). The source of this sequence is a woman aged 25 to 39 who had been exposed to COVID-19. Sequences were obtained from PBMCs or T cells enriched from blood (not recorded which). CDR3 coding DNA: TGTGCCAGCGGCGGGCCGTACCAAGAGACCCAGTACTTC. Translating gives CASGGPYQETQYF.